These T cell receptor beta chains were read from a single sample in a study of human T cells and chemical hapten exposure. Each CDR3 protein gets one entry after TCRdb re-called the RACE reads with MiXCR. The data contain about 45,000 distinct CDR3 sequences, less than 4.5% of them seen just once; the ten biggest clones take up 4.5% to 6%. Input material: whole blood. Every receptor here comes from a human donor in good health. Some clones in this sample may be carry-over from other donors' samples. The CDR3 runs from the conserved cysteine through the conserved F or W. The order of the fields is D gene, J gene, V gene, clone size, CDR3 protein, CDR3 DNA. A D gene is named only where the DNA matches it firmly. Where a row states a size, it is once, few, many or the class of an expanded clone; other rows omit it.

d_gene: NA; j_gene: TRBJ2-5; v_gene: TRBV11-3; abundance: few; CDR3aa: CASSLEGGGVTQYF; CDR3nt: TGTGCCAGCAGCTTGGAGGGCGGAGGAGTGACCCAGTACTTC
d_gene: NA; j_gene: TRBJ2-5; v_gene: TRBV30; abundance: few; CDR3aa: CAWSVRVSGKTQYF; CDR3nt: TGTGCCTGGAGTGTACGAGTTTCGGGGAAGACCCAGTACTTC
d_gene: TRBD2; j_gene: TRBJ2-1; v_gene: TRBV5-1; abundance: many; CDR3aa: CASSSAGGREFMEEQFF; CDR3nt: TGCGCCAGCAGCTCGGCTGGCGGGAGGGAATTTATGGAGGAGCAGTTCTTC
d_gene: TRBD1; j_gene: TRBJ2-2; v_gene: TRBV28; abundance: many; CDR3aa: CASSRQGWGTGELFF; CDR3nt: TGTGCCAGCAGTCGACAGGGATGGGGCACCGGGGAGCTGTTTTTT
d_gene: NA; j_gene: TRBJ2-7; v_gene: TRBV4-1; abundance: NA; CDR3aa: CASSRKSGTASYEQYF; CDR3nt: TGCGCCAGCAGTCGTAAAAGCGGGACAGCTTCCTACGAGCAGTACTTC
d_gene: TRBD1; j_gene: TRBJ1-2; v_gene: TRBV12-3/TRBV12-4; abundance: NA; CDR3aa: CASRLESLPGQGARGYTF; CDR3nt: TGTGCCAGCAGACTGGAGTCCCTGCCGGGACAGGGGGCGCGTGGCTACACCTTC
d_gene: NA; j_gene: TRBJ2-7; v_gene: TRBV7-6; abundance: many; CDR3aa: CASSHRGGSYEQYF; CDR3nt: TGTGCCAGCAGCCACCGCGGGGGCAGCTACGAGCAGTACTTC
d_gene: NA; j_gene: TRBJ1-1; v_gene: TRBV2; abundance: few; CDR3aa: CASSVSTTNEAFF; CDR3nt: TGTGCCAGCAGTGTATCAACTACCAATGAAGCTTTCTTT
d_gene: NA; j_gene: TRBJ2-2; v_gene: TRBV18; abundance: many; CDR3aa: CASLSRSTDTNTGELFF; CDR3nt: TGTGCCAGCCTTTCCCGGTCGACCGACACGAACACCGGGGAGCTGTTTTTT
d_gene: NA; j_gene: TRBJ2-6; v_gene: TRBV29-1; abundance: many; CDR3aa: CSVFSGPGANVLTF; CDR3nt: TGCAGCGTGTTTTCGGGGCCTGGGGCCAACGTCCTGACTTTC
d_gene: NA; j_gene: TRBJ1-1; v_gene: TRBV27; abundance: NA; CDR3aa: CASSSGLVTDRDTEAFF; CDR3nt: TGTGCCAGCAGTTCCGGGTTAGTTACCGATAGAGACACTGAAGCTTTCTTT
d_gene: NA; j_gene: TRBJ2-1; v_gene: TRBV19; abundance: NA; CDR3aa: CASSRQAQTYNEQFF; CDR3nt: TGTGCCAGTAGTCGACAGGCTCAAACGTACAATGAGCAGTTCTTC
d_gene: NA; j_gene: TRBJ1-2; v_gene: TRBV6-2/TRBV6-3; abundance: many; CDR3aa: CASSPRRGVLNYGYTF; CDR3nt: TGTGCCAGCAGTCCCCGACGGGGAGTCTTAAACTATGGCTACACCTTC
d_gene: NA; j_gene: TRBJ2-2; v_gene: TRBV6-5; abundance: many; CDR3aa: CARGGRFANTGELFF; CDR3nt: TGTGCCAGGGGGGGCAGGTTCGCGAACACCGGGGAGCTGTTTTTT
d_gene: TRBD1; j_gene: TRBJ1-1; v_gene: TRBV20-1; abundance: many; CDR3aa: CSASTGDNTEAFF; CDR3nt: TGCAGTGCTAGTACAGGGGATAACACTGAAGCTTTCTTT
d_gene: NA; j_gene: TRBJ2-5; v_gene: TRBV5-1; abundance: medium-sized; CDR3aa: CASSSPGIQETQYF; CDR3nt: TGCGCCAGCAGCTCCCCGGGGATCCAAGAGACCCAGTACTTC
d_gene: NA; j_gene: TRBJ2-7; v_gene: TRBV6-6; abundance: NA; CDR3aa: CASSYGPDSAYF; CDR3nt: TGTGCCAGCAGTTACGGTCCGGATAGCGCCTACTTC
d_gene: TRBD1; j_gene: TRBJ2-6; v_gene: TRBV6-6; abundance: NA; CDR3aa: CASRQGRGSGANVLTF; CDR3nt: TGTGCCAGCCGACAGGGAAGAGGGTCTGGGGCCAACGTCCTGACTTTC
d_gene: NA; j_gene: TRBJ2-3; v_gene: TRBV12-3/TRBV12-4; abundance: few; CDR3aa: CASSLRGTDTQYF; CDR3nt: TGTGCCAGCAGTTTAAGGGGCACAGATACGCAGTATTTT
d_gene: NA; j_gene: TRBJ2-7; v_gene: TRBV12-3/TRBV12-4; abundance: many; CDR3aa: CASSLRGPGQKVYEQYF; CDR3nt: TGTGCCAGCAGTTTAAGAGGTCCAGGTCAGAAGGTTTACGAGCAGTACTTC
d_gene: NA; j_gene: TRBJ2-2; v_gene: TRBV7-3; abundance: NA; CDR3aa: CASSRNTMIGTGELFF; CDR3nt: TGTGCCAGCAGCCGCAACACGATGATAGGCACCGGGGAGCTGTTTTTT
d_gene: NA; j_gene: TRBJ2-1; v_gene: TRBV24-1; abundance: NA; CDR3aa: CATSDWGTGAGHEQFF; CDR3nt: TGTGCCACCAGTGATTGGGGCACGGGGGCGGGCCATGAGCAGTTCTTC
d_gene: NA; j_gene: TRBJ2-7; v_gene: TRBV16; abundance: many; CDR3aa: CASSQSLNTYEQYF; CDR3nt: TGTGCCAGCAGCCAATCCCTGAACACCTACGAGCAGTACTTC
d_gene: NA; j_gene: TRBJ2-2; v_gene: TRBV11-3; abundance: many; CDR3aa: CASSFRAGNTGELFF; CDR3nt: TGTGCCAGCAGCTTCCGCGCGGGAAACACCGGGGAGCTGTTTTTT
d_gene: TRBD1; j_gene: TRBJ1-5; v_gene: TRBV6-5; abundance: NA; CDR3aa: CASSRTGGHSNQPQHF; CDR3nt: TGTGCCAGCAGTCGGACAGGGGGTCATAGCAATCAGCCCCAGCATTTT
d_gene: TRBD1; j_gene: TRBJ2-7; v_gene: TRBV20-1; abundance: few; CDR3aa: CSARDGDSGDINEQYF; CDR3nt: TGCAGTGCTAGAGACGGGGACAGCGGCGATATAAACGAGCAGTACTTC
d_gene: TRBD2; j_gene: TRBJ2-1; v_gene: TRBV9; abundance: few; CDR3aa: CASSVVPASGRRGNEQFF; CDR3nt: TGTGCCAGCAGCGTAGTTCCGGCTAGCGGGAGACGTGGCAATGAGCAGTTCTTC
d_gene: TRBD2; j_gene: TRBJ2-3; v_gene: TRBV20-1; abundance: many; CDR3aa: CSAASPGTRKTLDTQYF; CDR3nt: TGCAGTGCAGCCTCCCCGGGGACTAGGAAGACGTTAGATACGCAGTATTTT
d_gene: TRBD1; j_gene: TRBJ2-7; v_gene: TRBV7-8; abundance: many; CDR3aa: CASSSTGGTGVVEQYF; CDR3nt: TGTGCCAGCAGCTCGACGGGCGGGACAGGGGTTGTTGAGCAGTACTTC
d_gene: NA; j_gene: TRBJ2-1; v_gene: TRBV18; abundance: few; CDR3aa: CASSLSYPEQFF; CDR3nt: TGTGCCAGCTCCCTGAGCTACCCGGAGCAGTTCTTC
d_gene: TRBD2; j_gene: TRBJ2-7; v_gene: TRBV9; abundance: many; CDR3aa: CASSPRPVGLAGDAYEQYF; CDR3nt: TGTGCCAGCAGCCCCCGTCCCGTCGGACTAGCGGGGGACGCCTACGAGCAGTACTTC
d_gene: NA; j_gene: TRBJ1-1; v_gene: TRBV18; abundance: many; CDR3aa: CASSGLLETEAFF; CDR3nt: TGTGCCAGCTCGGGACTCTTGGAAACTGAAGCTTTCTTT
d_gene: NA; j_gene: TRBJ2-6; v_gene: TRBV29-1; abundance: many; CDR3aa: CSVGHLTSGANVLTF; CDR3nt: TGCAGCGTGGGACACCTCACCTCTGGGGCCAACGTCCTGACTTTC
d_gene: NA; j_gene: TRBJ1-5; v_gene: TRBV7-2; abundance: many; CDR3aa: CASSFTNQPQHF; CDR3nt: TGTGCCAGCAGCTTCACGAATCAGCCCCAGCATTTT
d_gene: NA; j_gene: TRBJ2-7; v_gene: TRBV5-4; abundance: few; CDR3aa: CASSLAGLSYEQYF; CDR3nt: TGTGCCAGCAGCTTGGCGGGACTCTCCTACGAGCAGTACTTC
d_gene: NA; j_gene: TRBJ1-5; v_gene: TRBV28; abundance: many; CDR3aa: CASSLWGGTRNQPQHF; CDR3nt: TGTGCCAGCAGTTTATGGGGAGGAACGCGCAATCAGCCCCAGCATTTT
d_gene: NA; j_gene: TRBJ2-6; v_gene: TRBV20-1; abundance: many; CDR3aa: CSASRGAPGANVLTF; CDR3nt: TGCAGTGCTTCACGTGGGGCCCCGGGGGCCAACGTCCTGACTTTC
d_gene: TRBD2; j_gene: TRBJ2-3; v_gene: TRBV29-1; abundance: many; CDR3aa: CSVAGSGRAGGPTDTQYF; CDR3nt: TGCAGCGTTGCGGGTTCGGGGCGAGCGGGAGGGCCGACAGATACGCAGTATTTT
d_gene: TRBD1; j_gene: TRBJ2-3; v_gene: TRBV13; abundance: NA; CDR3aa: CASSHPTGGSSTDTQYF; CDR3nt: TGTGCCAGCAGCCACCCGACAGGGGGCTCCAGCACAGATACGCAGTATTTT
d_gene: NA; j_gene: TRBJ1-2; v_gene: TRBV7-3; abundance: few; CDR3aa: CASSLYPSRQAENYGYTF; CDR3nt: TGTGCCAGCAGCTTATACCCATCTCGGCAGGCGGAAAACTATGGCTACACCTTC